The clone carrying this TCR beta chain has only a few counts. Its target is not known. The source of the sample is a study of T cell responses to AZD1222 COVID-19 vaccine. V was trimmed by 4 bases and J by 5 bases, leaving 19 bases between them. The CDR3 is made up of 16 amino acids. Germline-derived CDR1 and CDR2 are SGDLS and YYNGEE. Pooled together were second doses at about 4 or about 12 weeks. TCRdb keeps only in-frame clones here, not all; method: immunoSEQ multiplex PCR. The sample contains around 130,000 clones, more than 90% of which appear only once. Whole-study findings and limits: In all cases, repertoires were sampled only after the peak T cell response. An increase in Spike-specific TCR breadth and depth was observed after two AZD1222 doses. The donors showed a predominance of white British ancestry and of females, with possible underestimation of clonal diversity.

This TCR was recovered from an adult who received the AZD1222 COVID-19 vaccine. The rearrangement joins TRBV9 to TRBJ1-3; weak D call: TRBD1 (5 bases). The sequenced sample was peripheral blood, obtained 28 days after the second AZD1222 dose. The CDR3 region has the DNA TGTGCCAGCAGCCCCCGGGACGGCTTACTAAGAAACACCATATATTTT. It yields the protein CASSPRDGLLRNTIYF.